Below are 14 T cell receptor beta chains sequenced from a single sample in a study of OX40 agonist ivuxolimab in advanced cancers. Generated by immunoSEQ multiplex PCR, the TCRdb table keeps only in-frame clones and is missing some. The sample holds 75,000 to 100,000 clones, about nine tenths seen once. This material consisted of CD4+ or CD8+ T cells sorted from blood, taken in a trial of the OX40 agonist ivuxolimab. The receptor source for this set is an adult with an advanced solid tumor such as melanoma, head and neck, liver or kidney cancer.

CDR3: CASSDRAGANVLTF. For the CDR3, the DNA is TGTGCCAGCAGTGACAGGGCTGGGGCCAACGTCCTGACTTTC. The chain uses TRBV6-6 and TRBJ2-6, with 7 bases aligning to TRBD1. The junction had 0 bases not matched to a gene; V was cut back by 5 bases and J by 2 bases. The CDR3 is 14 amino acids. Germline V CDR1 and CDR2: MNHNY, SVGAGI (reference sequence).

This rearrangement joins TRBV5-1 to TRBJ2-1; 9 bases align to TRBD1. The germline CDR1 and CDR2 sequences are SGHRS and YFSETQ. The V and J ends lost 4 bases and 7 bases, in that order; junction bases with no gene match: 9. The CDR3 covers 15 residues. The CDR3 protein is CASSRTGGVENEQFF. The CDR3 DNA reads TGCGCCAGCAGCCGCACAGGGGGCGTGGAGAATGAGCAGTTCTTC.

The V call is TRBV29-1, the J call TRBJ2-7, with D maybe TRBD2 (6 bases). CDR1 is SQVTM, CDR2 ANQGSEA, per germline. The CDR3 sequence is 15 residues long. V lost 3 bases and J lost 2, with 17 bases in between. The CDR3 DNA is TGCAGCGTTGAGGGTTTGGGAGGACGAACCTACGAGCAGTACTTC. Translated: CSVEGLGGRTYEQYF.

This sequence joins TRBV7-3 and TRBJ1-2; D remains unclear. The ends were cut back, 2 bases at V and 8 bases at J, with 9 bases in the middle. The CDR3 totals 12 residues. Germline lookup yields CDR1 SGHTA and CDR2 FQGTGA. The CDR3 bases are TGTGCCAGCAGCTTAGATGGAAGCGGCTACACCTTC. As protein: CASSLDGSGYTF. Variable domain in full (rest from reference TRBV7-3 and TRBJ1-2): GAGVSQTPSNKVTEKGKYVELRCDPISGHTALYWYRQSLGQGPEFLIYFQGTGAADDSGLPNDRFFAVRPEGSVSTLKIQRTERGDSAVYLCASSLDGSGYTFGSGTRLTVV.

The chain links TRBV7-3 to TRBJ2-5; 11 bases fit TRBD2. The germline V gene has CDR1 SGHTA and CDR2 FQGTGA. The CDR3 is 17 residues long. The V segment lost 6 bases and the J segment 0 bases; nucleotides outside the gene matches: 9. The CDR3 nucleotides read TGTGCCAGCAGACCTAAGCCACTAGCGGGAGACCAAGAGACCCAGTACTTC. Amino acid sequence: CASRPKPLAGDQETQYF.

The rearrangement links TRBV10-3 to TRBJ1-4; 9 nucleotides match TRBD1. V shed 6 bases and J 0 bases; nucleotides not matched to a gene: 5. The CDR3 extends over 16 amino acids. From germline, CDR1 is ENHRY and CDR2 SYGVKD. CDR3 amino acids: CAISPGQGSTNEKLFF. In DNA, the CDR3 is TGTGCCATCAGCCCGGGACAGGGTTCAACTAATGAAAAACTGTTTTTT.

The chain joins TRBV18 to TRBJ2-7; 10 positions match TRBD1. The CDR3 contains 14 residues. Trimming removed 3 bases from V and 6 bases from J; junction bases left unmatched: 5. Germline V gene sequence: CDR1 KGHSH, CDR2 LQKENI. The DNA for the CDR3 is TGTGCCAGCTCACCGGGACAGGGGCCAGGCGAGCAGTACTTC. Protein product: CASSPGQGPGEQYF.

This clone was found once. CDR3 in DNA: TGTGCCAGTAGTATAGATTTCGTCGCTAGGGGCTACAATGAGCAGTTCTTC. Protein: CASSIDFVARGYNEQFF. This chain links TRBV19 with TRBJ2-1; possibly TRBD1 for D (5 bases). The length of the CDR3 is 17 residues. The ends were cut back, 0 bases at V and 3 bases at J, with 15 bases in the middle. Germline values: CDR1 LNHDA, CDR2 SQIVND (reference sequence). Looking up the rest from reference TRBV19 and TRBJ2-1 gives the full variable domain: DGGITQSPKYLFRKEGQNVTLSCEQNLNHDAMYWYRQDPGQGLRLIYYSQIVNDFQKGDIAEGYSVSREKKESFPLTVTSAQKNPTAFYLCASSIDFVARGYNEQFFGPGTRLTVL.

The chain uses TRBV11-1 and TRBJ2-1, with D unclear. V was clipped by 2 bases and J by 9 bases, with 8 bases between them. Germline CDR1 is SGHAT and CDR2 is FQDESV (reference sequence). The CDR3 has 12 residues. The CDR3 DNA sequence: TGTGCCAGCAGCTTACTAACTTTTGAGCAGTTCTTC. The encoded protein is CASSLLTFEQFF. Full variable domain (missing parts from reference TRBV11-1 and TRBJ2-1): EAEVAQSPRYKITEKSQAVAFWCDPISGHATLYWYRQILGQGPELLVQFQDESVVDDSQLPKDRFSAERLKGVDSTLKIQPAELGDSAMYLCASSLLTFEQFFGPGTRLTVL.

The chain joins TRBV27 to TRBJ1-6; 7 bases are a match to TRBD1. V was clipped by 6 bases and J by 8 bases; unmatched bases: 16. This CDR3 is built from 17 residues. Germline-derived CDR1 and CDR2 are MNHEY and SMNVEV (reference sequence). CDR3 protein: CASRTVAGGTDDSPLHF. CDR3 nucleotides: TGTGCCAGCAGGACTGTTGCAGGGGGGACCGACGATTCACCCCTCCACTTT.

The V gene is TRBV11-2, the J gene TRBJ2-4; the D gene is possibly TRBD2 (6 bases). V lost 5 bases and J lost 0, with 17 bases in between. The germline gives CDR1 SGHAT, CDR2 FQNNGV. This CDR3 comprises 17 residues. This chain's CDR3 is CASSHRGGVLAKNIQYF. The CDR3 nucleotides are TGTGCCAGCAGCCACCGCGGCGGGGTCTTAGCCAAAAACATTCAGTACTTC. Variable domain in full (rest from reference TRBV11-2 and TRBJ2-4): EAGVAQSPRYKIIEKRQSVAFWCNPISGHATLYWYQQILGQGPKLLIQFQNNGVVDDSQLPKDRFSAERLKGVDSTLKIQPAKLEDSAVYLCASSHRGGVLAKNIQYFGAGTRLSVL.

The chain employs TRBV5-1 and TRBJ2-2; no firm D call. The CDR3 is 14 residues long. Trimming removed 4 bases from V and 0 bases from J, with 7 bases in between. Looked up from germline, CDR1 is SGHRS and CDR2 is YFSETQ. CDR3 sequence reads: CASSEFSNTGELFF. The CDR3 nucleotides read TGCGCCAGCAGCGAGTTCTCGAACACCGGGGAGCTGTTTTTT.

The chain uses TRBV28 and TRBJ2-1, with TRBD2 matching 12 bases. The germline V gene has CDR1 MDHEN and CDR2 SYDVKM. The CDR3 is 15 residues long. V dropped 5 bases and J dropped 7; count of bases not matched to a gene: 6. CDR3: CASSTRLAGVNEQFF. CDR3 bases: TGTGCCAGCAGTACCCGACTAGCGGGAGTTAATGAGCAGTTCTTC.

CDR3 sequence: CASSERDRGGRPQHF. The CDR3 region has the DNA TGTGCCAGCAGTGAACGGGACAGGGGAGGGCGGCCCCAGCATTTT. The chain recombines TRBV6-1 with TRBJ1-5; 10 positions match TRBD1. Germline CDR1 MNHNS, CDR2 SASEGT. This CDR3 spans 15 amino acids. V lost 2 bases and J lost 9; bases outside the gene matches: 7.